These T cell receptor beta chains were read from a single sample in a study of cytomegalovirus exposure and HLA in healthy donors. This table comes from immunoSEQ multiplex PCR, and its TCRdb copy is limited to in-frame clones, with some not included. Among some 71,000 clones listed, about 70% were seen once. Sequencing was done on a sample of PBMCs. The receptors come from a young woman in good health and CMV-seropositive. CDR3s include the opening cysteine and the closing phenylalanine or tryptophan. D genes are given only for firm matches. Only part of the rows carry a size: once, few, many, or a class if the clone is expanded.

v_call,j_call,d_call,clone_size,cdr3_nt,cdr3_aa
TRBV7-2,TRBJ2-2,-,-,TGTGCCAGCTCGGGGAAGAACACCGGGGAGCTGTTTTTT,CASSGKNTGELFF
TRBV6-5,TRBJ1-1,TRBD1,few,TGTGCCAGCAGTTACCAAACAGGGGGCTCCCAAGCTTTCTTT,CASSYQTGGSQAFF
TRBV13,TRBJ2-2,-,-,TGTGCCAGCAGCTTATGGCACCTCACCGGGGAGCTGTTTTTT,CASSLWHLTGELFF
TRBV14,TRBJ2-3,TRBD1,-,TGTGCCAGCAGCCAAGGACAGGGGGCTTTCACAGATACGCAGTATTTT,CASSQGQGAFTDTQYF
TRBV5-1,TRBJ1-1,TRBD1,few,TGCGCCAGCAGCTTCTCGACAGGGGTAACGGCTGAAGCTTTCTTT,CASSFSTGVTAEAFF
TRBV30,TRBJ2-7,TRBD1,-,TGTGCCTGGAGAGGGGTCGAAAAAAGGACAGGGACGTACTACGAGCAGTACTTC,CAWRGVEKRTGTYYEQYF
TRBV30,TRBJ1-3,-,once,TGTGCCTGGAGTCCGGGTGGAAACACCATATATTTT,CAWSPGGNTIYF
TRBV7-9,TRBJ1-2,-,-,TGTGCCAGCAGCTTACACAGGGATTCTGGCTACACCTTC,CASSLHRDSGYTF
TRBV30,TRBJ1-5,-,-,TGTGCCTGGAGTGGGACAACTAGCAATCAGCCCCAGCATTTT,CAWSGTTSNQPQHF
TRBV10-3,TRBJ2-7,-,-,TGTGCCATCAGTGATCCAACGGGACTCGCTGCCTACGAGCAGTACTTC,CAISDPTGLAAYEQYF
TRBV7-9,TRBJ2-7,-,few,TGTGCCAGCAGCTTAGCCGGCGGGCTCTACGAGCAGTACTTC,CASSLAGGLYEQYF
TRBV20-1,TRBJ2-7,-,few,TGCAGTAATACAGCCGACGAGCAGTACTTC,CSNTADEQYF
TRBV4-3,TRBJ1-4,-,-,TGCGCCAGCAGCCAAGATACCGGGTGGAATGAAAAACTGTTTTTT,CASSQDTGWNEKLFF
TRBV27,TRBJ2-1,TRBD1,-,TGTGCCAGCAGAGTGACAGGGCATTTTAATGAGCAGTTCTTC,CASRVTGHFNEQFF
TRBV6-6,TRBJ2-2,TRBD1,-,TGTGCCAGCAGTTACCTCGGGACAGGCACCGGGGAGCTGTTTTTT,CASSYLGTGTGELFF
TRBV14,TRBJ2-6,TRBD1,-,TGTGCCAGCAGCCGACAGGGTAGCTCTGGGGCCAACGTCCTGACTTTC,CASSRQGSSGANVLTF
TRBV6-6,TRBJ1-1,-,-,TGTGCCAGCAGGCCGAACAGGGACACTGAAGCTTTCTTT,CASRPNRDTEAFF
TRBV30,TRBJ1-1,TRBD1,-,TGTGCCTGGAGAAGGGACAGGGGGCTTGTTGAAGCTTTCTTT,CAWRRDRGLVEAFF
TRBV7-8,TRBJ2-6,-,-,TGTGCCAGCAGCGGACATGAAGGGGCGTTCATTTCTGGGGCCAACGTCCTGACTTTC,CASSGHEGAFISGANVLTF
TRBV18,TRBJ2-7,-,few,TGTGCCAGCTCACCAAAGCACGAGCAGTACTTC,CASSPKHEQYF
TRBV7-9,TRBJ2-7,-,-,TGTGCCAGCAGCTTAGGTTTTGGCTTCTCCTACGAGCAGTACTTC,CASSLGFGFSYEQYF
TRBV5-6,TRBJ2-1,-,-,TGTGCCAGCAGCTTACCTAGGGGGAGCTCCTACAATGAGCAGTTCTTC,CASSLPRGSSYNEQFF
TRBV18,TRBJ1-4,TRBD1,-,TGTGCCAGCTCACCAGGGACAGAGAATGAAAAACTGTTTTTT,CASSPGTENEKLFF
TRBV7-9,TRBJ2-3,TRBD2,-,TGTGCCAGCAGCTTAACCAAGCGGGATTACACAGATACGCAGTATTTT,CASSLTKRDYTDTQYF
TRBV20-1,TRBJ1-1,TRBD1,once,TGCAGTGCTCCAGGGGGGACTGAAGCTTTCTTT,CSAPGGTEAFF
TRBV7-9,TRBJ2-7,-,few,TGTGCCAGCAGCTTAGGGAGGGTGAGCTCCTACGAGCAGTACTTC,CASSLGRVSSYEQYF
TRBV7-9,TRBJ1-2,-,-,TGTGCCAGCAGCTTAGGCCAGTATGGCTACACCTTC,CASSLGQYGYTF
TRBV2,TRBJ1-2,TRBD1,-,TGTGCCAGCAGTTGGACAGGGGATTTAAATGGCTACACCTTC,CASSWTGDLNGYTF
TRBV4-1,TRBJ2-7,TRBD2,-,TGCGCCAGCAGCCAAGATCGCGGGGGAGGTATCTACGAGCAGTACTTC,CASSQDRGGGIYEQYF